The clone carrying this TCR beta chain came up many times. Thyroid surgery had not been preceded by any treatment in any patient. As handled by the study authors: The study's classifier, a distant-metastasis tool for papillary thyroid cancer, was built using CDR3 differences across clinicopathological groups. TCRdb re-called clones via MiXCR from the PCR reads. TCRdb's processing, not the authors', yielded these V and J calls. The sample holds tens of thousands of clones, about 16% seen once. This sample stems from a study of metastatic and nonmetastatic thyroid tumors. For the study at large: Where malignant and benign thyroid patients were concerned, repertoires were compared across blood and tumor or nodule tissue.

The receptor comes from a male donor with papillary thyroid cancer or a benign thyroid nodule (not recorded which). Some clones in this sample may be carry-over from other donors' samples. Sequences were obtained from blood.

The CDR3, as DNA: TGTGCCAGTAGTATTACAGGACGCACAGATACGCAGTATTTT. Amino acid sequence: CASSITGRTDTQYF. This rearrangement joins TRBV19 to TRBJ2-3; possible D gene TRBD1, 5 bases. With 3 bases removed from V and 1 base from J, the gap between germline ends came to 8 bases. The germline V gene encodes CDR1 LNHDA and CDR2 SQIVND (reference sequence). This CDR3 is built from 14 residues.